These 30 T cell receptor beta chains originate from one sample sequenced in a study of cytomegalovirus exposure and HLA in healthy donors. This PCR relied on a set of 60 Vbeta primers and 13 Jbeta primers. TCRdb's table, derived via immunoSEQ multiplex PCR, lists solely in-frame clones and lacks some. Altogether a few hundred thousand clones are present, around 85% being singletons, with the ten largest covering about 0.22%. Sequencing input: PBMCs. The receptor set was obtained from a girl aged 2 to 9 in good health and CMV-seronegative.

The chain employs TRBV27 and TRBJ2-7; maybe TRBD2 (6 bases). CDR3 length: 16 amino acids. CDR1 and CDR2 (germline): MNHEY, SMNVEV (reference sequence). The germline V and J ends were trimmed by 2 bases and 0 bases, with 14 bases remaining between them. CDR3 residues: CASSLSGGINSYEQYF. The DNA of the CDR3 is TGTGCCAGCAGTTTAAGTGGCGGGATTAACTCCTACGAGCAGTACTTC.

The chain has TRBV6-5 and TRBJ2-2; 10 bases map to TRBD2. In germline, CDR1 is MNHEY, CDR2 SVGAGI. V shed 4 bases and J 4 bases; nucleotides not matched to a gene: 6. This CDR3 is built from 16 residues. CDR3 nucleotides: TGTGCCAGCAGTTCCAGCGGGGGGGCCGGCACCGGGGAGCTGTTTTTT. It codes for CASSSSGGAGTGELFF.

The genes are TRBV7-9 and TRBJ2-3, with 10 bases matching TRBD1. Germline trimming cut 0 bases from V and 8 bases from J; bases unmatched to any gene: 5. Per germline, CDR1 SEHNR and CDR2 FQNEAQ (reference sequence). The CDR3 is 15 residues long. This chain's CDR3 is CASSLATGGAVTQYF. The CDR3, as DNA: TGTGCCAGCAGCTTAGCGACAGGGGGCGCGGTTACGCAGTATTTT.

The rearrangement joins TRBV9 to TRBJ2-3; D unclear. The CDR3 contains 13 residues. The V and J ends lost 1 base and 4 bases respectively, with 7 bases between them. Per the germline V gene, CDR1 is SGDLS and CDR2 is YYNGEE. The chain's CDR3 is CASSVNSADTQYF. The CDR3 nucleotides read TGTGCCAGCAGCGTAAACTCCGCAGATACGCAGTATTTT.

V gene TRBV30 combines with J gene TRBJ2-7; maybe TRBD2 (5 bases). Trimming cost V 0 bases and J 5 bases, with 14 bases left between them. Germline V gives CDR1 GTSNPN, CDR2 SVGIG (reference sequence). The CDR3 length is 14 residues. Here the CDR3 reads CAWSVEGNGDEQYF. The CDR3 nucleotides are TGTGCCTGGAGTGTAGAAGGGAACGGGGACGAGCAGTACTTC.

This clone was recorded once. This chain connects TRBV28 to TRBJ2-7, with 9 bases identical to TRBD1. This CDR3 spans 16 amino acids. V shed 4 bases, J shed 5 bases, and the junction held 12 bases outside the gene matches. Germline lookup yields CDR1 MDHEN and CDR2 SYDVKM. The CDR3 sequence: CASSSAGTGSIDEQYF. DNA of the CDR3: TGTGCCAGCAGTTCCGCCGGGACAGGGTCGATAGACGAGCAGTACTTC. Supplemented by reference TRBV28 and TRBJ2-7, the full variable domain reads DVKVTQSSRYLVKRTGEKVFLECVQDMDHENMFWYRQDPGLGLRLIYFSYDVKMKEKGDIPEGYSVSREKKERFSLILESASTNQTSMYLCASSSAGTGSIDEQYFGPGTRLTVT.

The CDR3 DNA reads as TGTGCCAGCAGTATACGACAGGGGGTGGACAACGTCCTGACTTTC. Protein sequence: CASSIRQGVDNVLTF. The genes are TRBV5-5 and TRBJ2-6; 9 nucleotides agree with TRBD1. V gave up 5 bases and J gave up 9 bases; unmatched junction bases: 9. Germline-derived CDR1 and CDR2 are SGHKS and YYEKEE (reference sequence). There are 15 residues in the CDR3.

The chain uses TRBV15 and TRBJ1-5, with 7 positions matching TRBD1. With V trimmed by 0 bases and J by 8 bases, 7 bases remained unmatched. Germline V gene data show CDR1 as LNHNV and CDR2 as YYDKDF (reference sequence). The CDR3 is made up of 15 amino acids. CDR3 in DNA: TGTGCCACCAGCAGAGAAGGAGACAGGGCTAAGCCCCAGCATTTT. Residues: CATSREGDRAKPQHF.

This chain joins TRBV7-6 and TRBJ2-2, with D perhaps matching TRBD2 (5 bases). This CDR3 has 16 residues. Looked up from germline, CDR1 is SGHVS and CDR2 is FNYEAQ. The ends were cut back, 2 bases at V and 4 bases at J, with 14 bases in the middle. CDR3 coding DNA: TGTGCCAGCAGCTTAAAACTCGGGGTTGCCACCGGGGAGCTGTTTTTT. As protein: CASSLKLGVATGELFF.

The chain employs TRBV7-9 and TRBJ2-3; the D is unclear. V was shortened by 5 bases and J by 2 bases, with 14 bases between the two germline ends. CDR3 size: 15 residues. Germline lookup yields CDR1 SEHNR and CDR2 FQNEAQ (reference sequence). The chain's CDR3 is CASSLYSVNTDTQYF. CDR3 in DNA: TGTGCCAGCAGCCTTTACTCCGTCAACACAGATACGCAGTATTTT.

The chain combines TRBV29-1 with TRBJ1-1, with TRBD1 matching over 8 bases. The CDR3 runs to 14 residues. Per germline, CDR1 SQVTM and CDR2 ANQGSEA. J was trimmed by 1 base and V by 4 bases; bases with no gene match: 5. Here the CDR3 reads CSVGLQGANTEAFF. The CDR3 DNA reads TGCAGCGTTGGTTTGCAGGGGGCGAACACTGAAGCTTTCTTT.

V is TRBV4-1 and J is TRBJ1-1, with D perhaps TRBD1 (6 bases). Germline lookup yields CDR1 MGHRA and CDR2 YSYEKL. Between the trimmed V and J ends, which lost 6 bases and 3 bases, there was a span of 17 bases. The CDR3 runs to 15 residues. CDR3 loop: CASRLGGNGHTEAFF. The CDR3 DNA sequence: TGCGCCAGCAGGCTAGGGGGTAACGGGCACACTGAAGCTTTCTTT.

The rearrangement links TRBV6-1 to TRBJ1-1; TRBD1 aligns across 7 bases. The ends lost 9 bases at V and 6 bases at J; junction bases unmatched: 10. This CDR3 region has 13 residues. Germline V CDR1 and CDR2: MNHNS, SASEGT. The CDR3 DNA follows: TGTGCCAGTAACGTTCTTCAGGGGGCTGAAGCTTTCTTT. Protein: CASNVLQGAEAFF.

The chain recombines TRBV5-1 with TRBJ2-7; perhaps TRBD2 as D (6 bases). V lost 4 bases and J 3 bases, leaving 14 bases between the germline ends. Germline CDR1 and CDR2: SGHRS and YFSETQ. The CDR3 totals 14 residues. The CDR3: CASSVISGGYEQYF. The CDR3 DNA reads TGCGCCAGCAGCGTGATTAGCGGCGGCTACGAGCAGTACTTC. The variable domain in full, completed from reference TRBV5-1 and TRBJ2-7, reads KAGVTQTPRYLIKTRGQQVTLSCSPISGHRSVSWYQQTPGQGLQFLFEYFSETQRNKGNFPGRFSGRQFSNSRSEMNVSTLELGDSALYLCASSVISGGYEQYFGPGTRLTVT.

V gene TRBV7-6 combines with J gene TRBJ2-2; D perhaps matches TRBD2 (7 bases). The CDR3 consists of 15 residues. V lost 5 bases to trimming and J lost 9 bases, with 19 bases between them. The germline V gene encodes CDR1 SGHVS and CDR2 FNYEAQ. The CDR3 DNA is TGTGCCAGCAGCCCCCGGCTGGGGAGGGACAGGGAGCTGTTTTTT. Translating it yields CASSPRLGRDRELFF.

The chain combines TRBV5-4 with TRBJ2-3; 10 positions agree with TRBD2. V shed 2 bases and J 4 bases; nucleotides not matched to a gene: 4. CDR3 length: 15 residues. Germline V lookup: CDR1 SGHNT, CDR2 YYREEE (reference sequence). This CDR3 is CASSLAGGPADTQYF. DNA for the CDR3: TGTGCCAGCAGCTTAGCGGGAGGGCCCGCAGATACGCAGTATTTT.

This clone was counted a few times. This chain links TRBV7-9 with TRBJ2-1; 7 bases agree with TRBD2. The CDR3 is 11 residues long. The germline V gene encodes CDR1 SEHNR and CDR2 FQNEAQ (reference sequence). Trimming removed 6 bases from V and 10 bases from J; junction bases left unmatched: 3. CDR3: CASRGREEQFF. The CDR3 coding sequence is TGTGCCAGCAGGGGGCGGGAGGAGCAGTTCTTC.

J is TRBJ2-2 and V is TRBV4-1; 9 bases fit TRBD1. With 3 bases clipped from V and 5 bases from J, the junction kept 13 bases outside the gene matches. Germline V gene lookup returns CDR1 MGHRA and CDR2 YSYEKL. This CDR3 region has 18 residues. CDR3 in DNA: TGCGCCAGCAGCCATGGACAAACAGGGGGCTTAAGTACCGGGGAGCTGTTTTTT. Amino acid sequence: CASSHGQTGGLSTGELFF.

V and J are TRBV6-1 and TRBJ2-7, with TRBD2 matching 7 bases. The germline V gene encodes CDR1 MNHNS and CDR2 SASEGT. After removal of 6 bases from V and 6 bases from J, the junction contained 8 bases not matched to a gene. The CDR3 is 13 residues long. In DNA form, the CDR3 reads TGTGCCAGCAGGACGGTGGGGGGGGGCGAGCAGTACTTC. Translating it yields CASRTVGGGEQYF.

The V and J genes are TRBV27 and TRBJ1-6; D is unresolved. CDR1 is MNHEY and CDR2 is SMNVEV in the germline V gene (reference sequence). CDR3 length equals 13 residues. Trimming took 5 bases from V and 7 from J, leaving 9 bases between them. CDR3 sequence: CASSPLLNSPLHF. In DNA form, the CDR3 reads TGTGCCAGCAGTCCCCTCCTGAATTCACCCCTCCACTTT.

The chain is built from TRBV9 and TRBJ1-2; weak D call: TRBD1 (5 bases). The V gene lost 0 bases and the J gene lost 3 bases, with 15 bases spanning the gap. The CDR3 spans 16 residues. Germline assignment: CDR1 SGDLS and CDR2 YYNGEE. The CDR3 nucleotides read TGTGCCAGCAGCGTAGAGAGCAGGGCGCTGGACTATGGCTACACCTTC. As protein: CASSVESRALDYGYTF.

Written as DNA, the CDR3 is TGCGCCAGCAGATATATTGGGAGGGCCTGCGATAATGAGCAGTTCTTC. It encodes CASRYIGRACDNEQFF. The chain combines TRBV5-1 with TRBJ2-1, with 7 nucleotides matching TRBD2. Germline V CDR1 and CDR2: SGHRS, YFSETQ. Germline trimming cut 5 bases from V and 7 bases from J; bases unmatched to any gene: 15. The CDR3 extends over 16 amino acids.

This clone was recorded a few times. This rearrangement joins TRBV6-6 to TRBJ2-7; D might be TRBD2 (5 bases). Trimming stripped 6 bases from V and 6 bases from J, with 18 bases between. The V gene's germline CDR1 is MNHNY and CDR2 SVGAGI (reference sequence). The CDR3 is made up of 14 amino acids. The CDR3 here is CASSPASGLREQYF. The CDR3 nucleotides read TGTGCCAGCAGCCCGGCGAGCGGCCTGCGCGAGCAGTACTTC.

The chain recombines TRBV6-1 with TRBJ2-3; D gene uncertain. The CDR3 length is 12 residues. Trimming pared 11 bases from V and 1 base from J, leaving 10 bases between. The germline gives CDR1 MNHNS, CDR2 SASEGT. Here the CDR3 reads CAFGPGTDTQYF. The CDR3 region has the DNA TGTGCCTTTGGGCCCGGCACAGATACGCAGTATTTT.

This clone was counted only a few times. The chain has TRBV25-1 and TRBJ1-4; D not resolved. Germline lookup yields CDR1 MGHDK and CDR2 SYGVNS. The V end was cut by 8 bases, the J end by 6 bases, with 22 bases between. The CDR3 runs to 16 residues. The CDR3 nucleotides are TGTGCCAGCCGATCCTCTCTGGGGAGGTCGGATGAAAAACTGTTTTTT. Translated: CASRSSLGRSDEKLFF.

The chain combines TRBV4-1 with TRBJ2-2; D is unresolved. The CDR3 consists of 13 residues. V lost 1 base to trimming and J lost 4 bases, with 4 bases between them. Germline V gene lookup returns CDR1 MGHRA and CDR2 YSYEKL. The CDR3 loop is CASSQVGTGELFF. DNA for the CDR3: TGCGCCAGCAGCCAAGTCGGCACCGGGGAGCTGTTTTTT.

CDR3 in DNA: TGTGCCAGCAGAGAGAGCCGACAGCTTAACTATGGCTACACCTTC. Translating gives CASRESRQLNYGYTF. The rearrangement uses TRBV2 and TRBJ1-2; possibly TRBD1 for D (5 bases). The CDR3 loop spans 15 amino acids. The V gene's germline CDR1 is SNHLY and CDR2 FYNNEI. Trimming removed 6 bases at V and 1 base at J, with 15 bases between.

The rearrangement uses TRBV6-6 and TRBJ1-2; D not certain. The CDR3 runs 13 residues. Per the germline V gene, CDR1 is MNHNY and CDR2 is SVGAGI (reference sequence). V shed 3 bases and J shed 2 bases, with 7 bases lying between them. The CDR3 protein is CASSYAGNYGYTF. As DNA, the CDR3 is TGTGCCAGCAGTTATGCGGGAAACTATGGCTACACCTTC.

The chain recombines TRBV7-9 with TRBJ2-3, with TRBD2 identical over 8 bases. The CDR3 sequence is 14 residues long. Germline CDR1 is SEHNR and CDR2 is FQNEAQ (reference sequence). V trimming: 3 bases; J trimming: 4 bases; junction bases outside the gene matches: 3. This chain's CDR3 is CASSLGTRADTQYF. In DNA form, the CDR3 reads TGTGCCAGCAGCTTGGGGACTAGGGCAGATACGCAGTATTTT.

This rearrangement joins TRBV13 to TRBJ1-2; 10 bases match TRBD1. The germline V gene encodes CDR1 PRHDT and CDR2 FYEKMQ (reference sequence). V lost 0 bases to trimming and J lost 3 bases; unmatched junction nucleotides: 4. The CDR3 totals 16 residues. This CDR3 is CASSLGGTGEYYGYTF. The CDR3 DNA reads TGTGCCAGCAGCTTAGGTGGGACAGGGGAATACTATGGCTACACCTTC.